This T cell receptor (beta chain) appears in the sequencing data of a study of cytomegalovirus exposure and HLA in healthy donors. PCR primers comprised 60 Vbeta and 13 Jbeta primers. Some clones are missing from TCRdb's copy, which holds only in-frame ones; the method was immunoSEQ multiplex PCR. The sample includes 150,000 to 200,000 clones, about 73% seen only once; the top ten take 3% to 3.5%. Germline CDR1 is SEHNR and CDR2 is FQNEAQ (reference sequence). Losses at the gene ends were 5 bases for V and 2 bases for J; bases not matched to a gene: 3. The CDR3 consists of 14 residues. This clone was observed a handful of times.

This TCR derives from a middle-aged woman in good health and CMV-seronegative. The J gene is TRBJ1-3, the V gene TRBV7-9; TRBD1 matches at 7 bases. Source material: PBMCs. CDR3 nucleotides: TGTGCCAGCAGCCTGGGACAGCCTGGAAACACCATATATTTT. This translates into CASSLGQPGNTIYF.